This TCR beta chain was sequenced during a study of cytomegalovirus exposure and HLA in healthy donors listed by TCRdb under 2017. With regard to the full study: According to an earlier analysis of a few hundred of the donors, about 179 million T cells yielded approximately 120 million unique TCR beta sequences and approximately 280 Gb of sequence data. An early release that covered some 640 HLA-typed donors contained around 330 gigabases of sequencing data and tens of millions of unique TCR sequences. The genetic ancestry cluster associated with self-reported Caucasian donors included around four fifths of the approximately 430 genotyped donors. The study aimed to test whether signatures of past pathogen exposure could be identified by cataloging public T cell receptors. The study used immunosequencing to profile the T cell repertoires of approximately 630 subjects and linked those repertoires to cytomegalovirus serostatus. Besides the first cohort of 550 to 750 subjects, a separate validation cohort made up of roughly 120 different subjects was used. The study combined high-throughput TCR immunosequencing, statistical association of individual TCRs with disease status, and machine learning to predict cytomegalovirus infection status. A later analysis re-examined previously published TCR beta repertoires from 610 or so donors and added high-resolution HLA genotyping to investigate patterns of TCR occurrence. The later analysis used no new phenotypic data to find candidate immune exposures, relying instead on TCR beta sequences and their occurrence across donors. An earlier analysis of 587 of the donors applied high-throughput TCR beta sequencing to assess whether each TCR beta V gene segment acted as functional or pseudogenic. Donor age, sex, ethnicity and CMV serostatus were compiled together with the repertoire data. Genome-wide SNP genotypes for about 60% of the roughly 700 donors were used in a later genetic analysis, which treated that subset as a discovery cohort. All discovery cohort repertoires had been generated using a single sequencing platform. HLA typing included class I and class II loci at four-digit resolution. Typing coverage varied by locus: about 620-630 donors for A, B, C, DRB1 and DQB1; approximately 500 for DQA1; around 610 for DPA1; fewer than 480 for DPB1. Because of strong linkage in the cohort, roughly five DR-DQ haplotypes were treated as single units for association and clustering. Across some 400 genotyped donors of the cohort, an average of approximately 240,000 unique TCR beta nucleotide sequences per donor were sequenced, and roughly 17% of those sequences were non-productive. Overall results and qualifications from the work: Three of the identified cytomegalovirus-associated TCR beta chains were confirmed in vitro to be specific for cytomegalovirus antigens. The presence/absence analyses assumed that sequencing depth was roughly uniform across donors, and that assumption may not be true. In a later analysis, TCR association rates were found to vary across HLA loci, with the most associated TCRs seen for DRB1 alleles and the fewest for HLA-C alleles. A cluster of highly shared sequence variants was judged likely to represent a technical artifact of the sequencing pipeline. In an earlier analysis of 587 of the donors, most TCR beta V segments appeared in productive rearrangements about 87% or about 30% of the time, broadly matching IMGT annotations. According to a later analysis, most CMV-associated TCR beta chains appeared to be HLA-restricted, and the HLA associations seemed to be driven largely by CMV exposure. Because HLA typing was unavailable for some donors at each locus, only the typed subset was used in association tests. The study listed 164 TCR beta chains as associated with cytomegalovirus. A later genetic analysis reported fewer N-insertions in productive TCRs among donors in an Asian-associated ancestry cluster than the roughly 640-donor mean. A further reported finding was that TCR beta sequences accurately predicted the HLA-A and HLA-B alleles for most subjects in the first cohort. Correlated functional status among segregating V segments might reflect linkage disequilibrium, but an unknown experimental factor could not be ruled out. In a later analysis, several top co-occurrence clusters were reported to appear linked to parvovirus B19, influenza, CMV and Epstein-Barr virus. Because the 87-base-pair reads could not distinguish some IMGT-functional V segments, including TRBV6-2 and TRBV6-3, those segments were excluded. Over 15 rarely observed V segments, including chromosome 9 orphons, were excluded from the earlier analysis of approximately 600 of the donors because counts were too low. Strong co-occurrence of HLA alleles, especially DR and DQ, made assigning TCR associations to individual alleles difficult. The only immune exposure information available for the cohort was CMV serostatus. The classifier was reported to diagnose cytomegalovirus status with high specificity and sensitivity in both the original cohort and the validation cohort. In a later analysis, HLA-associated TCR beta chains were found to be more clonally expanded and to have lower generation probabilities than equally common non-associated chains. Most TCR sequences were observed very rarely across donors, whereas some public TCRs were present in many individuals. It was suggested by the authors that the approach could potentially be generalized to other disease states and immunological phenotypes. This cohort had only TCR beta chains sequenced, and the lack of alpha or paired-chain data limited which features could be detected. A later genetic analysis associated a missense DCLRE1C variant with V-gene and J-gene trimming of TCR beta chains, and an independent cohort replicated the association. Specific HLA alleles were associated with around 18,000 TCR beta sequences at a false discovery rate of 0.05 in a later analysis.

In total, 666 healthy bone marrow donors made up the cohort. All cohort members were sampled while nominally healthy, although unrecorded immune exposures were likely present. The donor tested CMV seropositive and was one of the 289 seropositive cohort members. Each donor provided a peripheral blood sample, and peripheral blood mononuclear cells were used for TCR beta sequencing. The Qiagen DNeasy Blood Extraction Kit was used to extract genomic DNA from the blood cell samples. The library came from the immunoSEQ multiplex PCR assay. The multiplex PCR relied on a mix of 60 forward primers for TCR Vbeta segments and 13 reverse primers for TCR Jbeta segments. The CDR3 region of rearranged TCR beta genes was amplified from genomic DNA by a multiplex PCR assay. The amplified TCR beta libraries were sequenced on the Illumina HiSeq System as 87-base-pair reads. On the study's bioinformatics: A later analysis counted approximately 84 million unique TCR beta chains across the 670 or so repertoires, and some 11 million of these chains were shared by at least two donors. Raw reads were error-corrected and collapsed into unique sequences by a nearest-neighbor algorithm in which closely related sequences were merged to remove PCR and sequencing errors. CDR3 sequences were aligned to IMGT reference sequences to assign V, D and J gene segments. Each retained sequence needed at least a six-nucleotide match to both a V gene segment and a J gene segment. A rearrangement was called productive if the CDR3 had no stop codons and remained in frame with V and J, and every other rearrangement was called non-productive. CDR3 was defined by IMGT convention, running from the second conserved V-encoded cysteine to the conserved J-encoded phenylalanine. The earlier analysis of fewer than 750 of the donors excluded sequences that lacked an unambiguous match to a single V gene segment. An earlier analysis of 500 to 700 of the donors classified V segments as functional when productive rearrangements were above 56.7% and as segregating when the standard deviation between donors was above 5%. To diagnose cytomegalovirus status from the catalog of TCR beta chain sequences, a statistical classification framework was built. A later analysis assigned V and J genes by comparing TCR nucleotide sequences with IMGT/GENE-DB human TR gene sequences. The TCRdist pipeline was used in a later analysis to assign CDR3 sequences and most-parsimonious VDJ recombination scenarios. In a later analysis, every TCR beta chain was defined by the combination of its CDR3 amino acid sequence and its V-gene family, and reads without a unique V-gene family were dropped. In a later analysis, nearly 600 highly shared, low-generation-probability nucleotide sequences were removed to address suspected cross-contamination and a sequencing artifact. In a later analysis, a clonal expansion index was calculated for each public chain from normalized within-repertoire ranks of inferred template counts. In a later analysis, generation probabilities were computed with a VDJ recombination model fitted to out-of-frame rearrangements, and the resulting probabilities were checked against IGoR. Hypergeometric tests were used in a later analysis to score TCR-TCR, TCR-HLA and TCR-CMV co-occurrence, with a repertoire-size bias correction applied to the TCR pairs. To estimate false discovery rates, a later analysis permuted the HLA or CMV assignments 20 times. In a later analysis, co-occurring TCRs were grouped with DBSCAN, and TCRdist sequence similarity was added when clustering was performed within HLA-allele-positive subsets. Repertoires with fewer than 30,000 or more than 120,000 public chains, plus five repertoires with anomalous nucleotide sharing, were excluded from co-occurrence clustering. TCRdb limited this immuneACCESS table to in-frame rearrangements with V and J called. A share of clones is missing; checked studies link under half to unresolved V genes, and the rest is unexplained. That table gives V, J and clone size, and the DNA gave D and trimming. The sample table lists approximately 120,000 clones, more than 9% of them with a count of one. Approximately 4.4% of the sample comes from the top ten.

A word on this clone: It lacks a known antigen. Base qualities are not recorded, but no much larger clone differs from it by a single base.

Deletion took 2 bases off V and 6 bases off J, with a span of 8 bases between the germline ends. Reading the germline V gene gives CDR1 SGHTA and CDR2 FQGTGA. Measured from the cysteine to the phenylalanine, the CDR3 is 13 residues long. This entry keeps only the CDR3 DNA: 39 bases, framed from base 1. This receptor was obtained from a woman between 18 and 29 years old in good health and CMV-seropositive. The sequence joins TRBV7-3 to TRBJ2-1; the D gene is possibly TRBD2, with 7 bases matching. The specimen was PBMCs. The CDR3 has the sequence CASSLGGANEQFF. The DNA reads as follows: TGTGCCAGCAGCTTAGGGGGGGCCAATGAGCAGTTCTTC.